Listed below are T cell receptor beta chains from one sample, sequenced in a study of cytomegalovirus exposure and HLA in healthy donors. Using immunoSEQ multiplex PCR, the repertoire was profiled, and TCRdb retains in-frame clones only, with some absent. The table shows 150,000 or so clones, with approximately 78% occurring only once. Sequenced sample: PBMCs. Receptor source: a man aged 35-49 years in good health and CMV-seropositive. The CDR3 runs from the conserved cysteine through the conserved F or W.

v_gene	j_gene	CDR3aa
TRBV9	TRBJ1-5	CASGPGGRSNQPQHF
TRBV29-1	TRBJ1-1	CSAAPDRVSTEAFF
TRBV7-8	TRBJ2-2	CASSFIAGGSAGELFF
TRBV28	TRBJ1-4	CASSLLGQSTNEKLFF
TRBV10-3	TRBJ1-2	CAISDPQKNGYTF
TRBV6-6	TRBJ1-2	CASSYDGGGGYTF
TRBV7-2	TRBJ2-1	CASSPKSGRNEQFF
TRBV7-8	TRBJ2-3	CASSSEADTQYF
TRBV10-2	TRBJ2-5	CASRGLAGETQYF
TRBV19	TRBJ1-6	CASSTTGVNSPLHF
TRBV23-1	TRBJ1-3	CASSRAGSGNTIYF
TRBV7-9	TRBJ2-5	CSSSLREGGQETQYF
TRBV18	TRBJ1-2	CASSPLGAEGYTF
TRBV7-2	TRBJ1-1	CASSLVGNTEAFF
TRBV27	TRBJ1-1	CASSLVGANTEAFF
TRBV9	TRBJ1-5	CASSVRDTGEPQHF
TRBV9	TRBJ2-5	CASSRDTGLETQYF
TRBV27	TRBJ1-2	CASTPRQGGNYGYTF
TRBV25-1	TRBJ2-5	CASSVGARETQYF
TRBV7-6	TRBJ2-7	CASSNTSGSFSYEQYF
TRBV6-5	TRBJ2-7	CASQSYSGRVDEQYF
TRBV27	TRBJ1-2	CASSTGLVGYTF
TRBV19	TRBJ1-6	CATETGLSPLHF
TRBV5-6	TRBJ1-5	CASSLLGSNQPQHF
TRBV27	TRBJ2-7	CASSYSGGGGYEQYF
TRBV5-1	TRBJ1-1	CASSLPGQGINTEAFF
TRBV2	TRBJ2-5	CASSEPEGYF
TRBV6-6	TRBJ2-2	CASRGEGGRGFGGLFF
TRBV18	TRBJ2-5	CASSPRTSGSGETQYF
TRBV4-3	TRBJ1-3	CASSQDRRDRDGNTIYF
TRBV4-2	TRBJ2-3	CASSRRGGPSGGTGASTDTQYF
TRBV5-1	TRBJ2-1	CASSLGTSGRWNEQFF
TRBV9	TRBJ1-4	CASSVAGQGILFF
TRBV6-5	TRBJ2-1	CASSDSEQNEQFF
TRBV19	TRBJ2-3	CASSMELSAGGPDTQYF
TRBV6-5	TRBJ2-7	CAAGGQGYEQYF
TRBV28	TRBJ2-7	CASSTRQGSLYF
TRBV6-5	TRBJ1-2	CASSSAPTGPDGYTF
TRBV6-5	TRBJ2-2	CASSSETSGSSGELFF